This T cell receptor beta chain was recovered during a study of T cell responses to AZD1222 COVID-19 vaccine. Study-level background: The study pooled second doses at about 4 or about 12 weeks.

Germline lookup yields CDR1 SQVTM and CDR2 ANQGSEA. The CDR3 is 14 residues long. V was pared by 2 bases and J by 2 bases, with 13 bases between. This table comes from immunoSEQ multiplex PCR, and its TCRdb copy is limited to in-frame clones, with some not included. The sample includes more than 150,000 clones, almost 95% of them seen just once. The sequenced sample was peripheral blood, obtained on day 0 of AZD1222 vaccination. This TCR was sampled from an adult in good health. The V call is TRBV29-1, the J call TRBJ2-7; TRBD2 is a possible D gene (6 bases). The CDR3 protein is CSVEMRAGTYEQYF. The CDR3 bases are TGCAGCGTTGAAATGCGTGCGGGGACCTACGAGCAGTACTTC.